A single T cell receptor beta chain is shown here with its context. A junction end diverges from the germline sequence, so it may reflect a read error. The time point here: longitudinal time-point 3. This record belongs to a study of neurological immune-mediated disorders. CDR3 length equals 14 residues. Germline V gene lookup returns CDR1 DFQATT and CDR2 SNEGSKA (reference sequence). Each CDR3 protein is one row after TCRdb ran MiXCR on the 5' RACE reads. The table lists roughly 100,000 distinct CDR3 sequences, roughly 10% of them singletons. This TCR was sampled from a female donor with HTLV-1-associated myelopathy (HAM/TSP). Sequenced sample: PBMCs. This chain connects TRBV20-1 to TRBJ2-7, with D tentatively TRBD1 or TRBD2 (5 bases each). CDR3 protein: CSASVWGSSCEQYF. The CDR3, as DNA: TGCAGTGCTAGTGTGTGGGGGAGCTCCTGCGAGCAGTACTTC.